These T cell receptor beta chains were read from a single sample in a study of OX40 agonist ivuxolimab in advanced cancers. This table comes from immunoSEQ multiplex PCR, and its TCRdb copy is limited to in-frame clones, with some not included. The table shows over 30,000 clones, with around four fifths occurring only once. The sequenced sample was CD4+ or CD8+ T cells sorted from blood, obtained in a trial of the OX40 agonist ivuxolimab. The source of these receptors is an adult with an advanced solid tumor such as melanoma, head and neck, liver or kidney cancer. Both conserved end residues are part of each CDR3. D genes are given only for firm matches. Size tells how often a clone was seen (once, few, many) or the class of an expanded clone, and some rows leave it out.

size	V	J	D	length	CDR3	DNA
.	TRBV9	TRBJ2-2	.	17	CASSVAGRPTGTGELFF	TGTGCCAGCAGCGTAGCGGGCAGACCAACGGGAACCGGGGAGCTGTTTTTT
.	TRBV9	TRBJ2-3	.	12	CASSVFTDTQYF	TGTGCCAGCAGCGTTTTTACAGATACGCAGTATTTT
few	TRBV9	TRBJ1-1	.	13	CASSVDEGTEAFF	TGTGCCAGCAGCGTAGACGAGGGGACTGAAGCTTTCTTT
.	TRBV4-1	TRBJ2-1	TRBD2	16	CASRISGGLSYNEQFF	TGCGCCAGCCGAATCAGCGGGGGGCTCTCCTACAATGAGCAGTTCTTC
.	TRBV6-5	TRBJ1-1	TRBD1	12	CASSTDRGEAFF	TGTGCCAGCAGTACGGACAGGGGTGAAGCTTTCTTT
once	TRBV27	TRBJ1-5	.	12	CASSNRDQPQHF	TGTGCCAGCTCGAACAGGGATCAGCCCCAGCATTTT
.	TRBV28	TRBJ1-4	TRBD1	18	CASSPGHGRGIPNEKLFF	TGTGCCAGCAGTCCGGGCCACGGCAGGGGGATACCTAATGAAAAACTGTTTTTT
.	TRBV7-6	TRBJ2-2	TRBD2	18	CASSSDSGGLANTGELFF	TGTGCCAGCAGCTCGGATAGCGGGGGCCTCGCGAACACCGGGGAGCTGTTTTTT
.	TRBV5-6	TRBJ2-3	TRBD1	15	CASSYRDRYTDTQYF	TGTGCCAGCAGCTACCGGGACAGGTACACAGATACGCAGTATTTT
.	TRBV7-8	TRBJ1-5	.	18	CASSLIGFGGLSNQPQHF	TGTGCCAGCAGCTTAATTGGGTTCGGGGGGCTAAGCAATCAGCCCCAGCATTTT
.	TRBV6-5	TRBJ1-2	.	14	CASSYISGVDGYTF	TGTGCCAGCAGTTATATCTCGGGCGTAGATGGCTACACCTTC
.	TRBV9	TRBJ1-5	.	14	CASSQGALNQPQHF	TGTGCCAGCTCTCAGGGTGCCCTGAATCAGCCCCAGCATTTT
.	TRBV30	TRBJ1-5	.	15	CAWSVPGTKDQPQHF	TGTGCCTGGAGTGTACCAGGGACGAAGGATCAGCCCCAGCATTTT
.	TRBV10-3	TRBJ1-4	.	17	CAISESTWPGPNEKLFF	TGTGCCATCAGTGAGTCGACTTGGCCAGGGCCCAATGAAAAACTGTTTTTT
.	TRBV30	TRBJ1-1	TRBD1	12	CASQGLGTEAFF	TGTGCCTCACAGGGGTTGGGCACTGAAGCTTTCTTT
once	TRBV9	TRBJ1-4	.	15	CASSVEGLWYEKLFF	TGTGCCAGCAGCGTAGAGGGGCTTTGGTATGAAAAACTGTTTTTT
.	TRBV28	TRBJ1-1	TRBD1	16	CASSFEGQGPNTEAFF	TGTGCCAGCAGTTTTGAAGGACAGGGGCCGAACACTGAAGCTTTCTTT
.	TRBV30	TRBJ2-6	.	14	CAWSDGSGANVLTF	TGTGCCTGGAGTGACGGCTCTGGGGCCAACGTCCTGACTTTC
few	TRBV2	TRBJ2-5	.	13	CASSETGIETQYF	TGTGCCAGCAGTGAAACAGGGATAGAGACCCAGTACTTC
.	TRBV7-9	TRBJ2-7	TRBD2	14	CASSQPGLRYEQYF	TGTGCCAGCAGCCAACCGGGACTACGCTACGAGCAGTACTTC
.	TRBV9	TRBJ2-7	.	16	CASSAGPPAATYEQYF	TGTGCCAGCAGCGCAGGACCCCCCGCAGCCACCTACGAGCAGTACTTC
once	TRBV7-3	TRBJ2-4	.	16	CASSPSGTLAKNIQYF	TGTGCCAGCAGTCCGTCCGGGACGCTAGCCAAAAACATTCAGTACTTC
.	TRBV9	TRBJ2-1	.	12	CASSVNGNEQFF	TGTGCCAGCAGCGTAAATGGAAATGAGCAGTTCTTC
.	TRBV7-3	TRBJ2-1	TRBD2	17	CASSLGGTNLGYNEQFF	TGTGCCAGCAGCTTGGGCGGGACTAACCTAGGATACAATGAGCAGTTCTTC
.	TRBV6-5	TRBJ1-2	.	12	CASSYLGGPNTF	TGTGCCAGCAGTTATTTAGGCGGCCCGAACACCTTC
many	TRBV15	TRBJ2-5	.	16	CATSRDSGSGWETQYF	TGTGCCACCAGCAGAGATTCTGGGTCGGGTTGGGAGACCCAGTACTTC
.	TRBV5-4	TRBJ2-5	.	15	CASSAFGRNQETQYF	TGTGCCAGCAGCGCCTTCGGACGGAACCAAGAGACCCAGTACTTC
.	TRBV13	TRBJ2-2	.	18	CASSLAGARLTNTGELFF	TGTGCCAGCAGCTTAGCGGGGGCACGACTTACGAACACCGGGGAGCTGTTTTTT
.	TRBV7-4	TRBJ1-3	.	13	CASSPLQGNTIYF	TGTGCCAGCAGCCCCTTACAGGGTAACACCATATATTTT
.	TRBV29-1	TRBJ2-3	.	15	CSVGGGGKNTDTQYF	TGCAGCGTTGGGGGAGGGGGTAAGAACACAGATACGCAGTATTTT
.	TRBV7-2	TRBJ1-5	.	15	CASSEGGEVNQPQHF	TGTGCCAGCAGCGAAGGGGGTGAGGTTAATCAGCCCCAGCATTTT
medium-sized	TRBV27	TRBJ2-1	.	12	CASSPSYNEQFF	TGTGCCAGCAGCCCTTCTTACAATGAGCAGTTCTTC
.	TRBV6-5	TRBJ2-5	.	14	CASSENSEVETQYF	TGTGCCAGCAGTGAGAACTCCGAGGTCGAGACCCAGTACTTC
.	TRBV6-4	TRBJ2-5	TRBD1	16	CASSESTGGGQETQYF	TGTGCCAGCAGTGAATCCACAGGGGGAGGACAAGAGACCCAGTACTTC
once	TRBV9	TRBJ1-6	.	15	CASSVAQDGLSPLHF	TGTGCCAGCAGCGTAGCCCAAGATGGATTGTCACCCCTCCACTTT
.	TRBV27	TRBJ2-1	.	16	CASSPLVTSFYNEQFF	TGTGCCAGCAGCCCACTAGTTACGAGCTTCTACAATGAGCAGTTCTTC
.	TRBV5-1	TRBJ2-7	.	14	CASSSTGTYYEQYF	TGCGCCAGCAGCTCCACCGGGACTTACTACGAGCAGTACTTC
.	TRBV27	TRBJ2-3	TRBD1	17	CASSNLQSGGGTDTQYF	TGTGCCAGCAGCAACCTTCAGTCAGGGGGAGGCACAGATACGCAGTATTTT
.	TRBV29-1	TRBJ2-3	TRBD2	17	CSVEGGTSGELGDTQYF	TGCAGCGTTGAAGGCGGCACTAGCGGGGAACTGGGGGATACGCAGTATTTT
.	TRBV7-6	TRBJ2-7	.	13	CASSFGGSDEQYF	TGTGCCAGCAGCTTCGGGGGCAGCGACGAGCAGTACTTC
.	TRBV7-9	TRBJ2-4	.	16	CASSSSAALDKNIQYF	TGTGCCAGCAGCTCCAGCGCCGCCCTGGACAAAAACATTCAGTACTTC
few	TRBV25-1	TRBJ2-6	.	16	CASSDPANSGANVLTF	TGTGCCAGCAGTGATCCAGCGAACTCTGGGGCCAACGTCCTGACTTTC
.	TRBV27	TRBJ2-5	.	15	CASSFEAAGRETQYF	TGTGCCAGCAGTTTTGAGGCCGCGGGGAGGGAGACCCAGTACTTC
once	TRBV6-1	TRBJ2-7	.	13	CASSVGSSYEQYF	TGTGCCAGCAGTGTGGGGAGCTCCTACGAGCAGTACTTC
.	TRBV7-3	TRBJ2-7	.	14	CASSLTGQGDEQYF	TGTGCCAGCAGCTTAACCGGGCAGGGCGACGAGCAGTACTTC
.	TRBV29-1	TRBJ1-4	TRBD1	14	CSVELTGDDEKLFF	TGCAGCGTTGAATTGACAGGGGACGATGAAAAACTGTTTTTT
.	TRBV9	TRBJ2-1	TRBD2	14	CASSVGNGRGEQFF	TGTGCCAGCAGCGTTGGTAACGGGAGGGGTGAGCAGTTCTTC
.	TRBV11-2	TRBJ2-2	TRBD2	16	CASSLGPSGRTGELFF	TGTGCCAGCAGCTTAGGGCCTAGCGGGAGGACCGGGGAGCTGTTTTTT
.	TRBV27	TRBJ1-1	.	13	CASSMTGNTEAFF	TGTGCCAGCAGCATGACTGGGAACACTGAAGCTTTCTTT
.	TRBV27	TRBJ2-7	.	13	CASSLGETYEQYF	TGTGCCAGCAGTCTCGGGGAGACCTACGAGCAGTACTTC
.	TRBV14	TRBJ2-2	.	14	CASNGGLNTGELFF	TGTGCCAGCAATGGGGGGCTGAACACCGGGGAGCTGTTTTTT
.	TRBV4-1	TRBJ2-1	TRBD2	17	CASSQDGGGGAGNEQFF	TGCGCCAGCAGCCAAGATGGGGGGGGAGGAGCGGGCAATGAGCAGTTCTTC
.	TRBV10-1	TRBJ1-2	.	14	CASSEFGTPYGYTF	TGCGCCAGCAGTGAGTTTGGTACACCTTATGGCTACACCTTC
.	TRBV9	TRBJ2-1	TRBD2	16	CASSGLAGGGYNEQFF	TGTGCCAGCAGCGGCTTAGCGGGAGGGGGCTACAATGAGCAGTTCTTC
.	TRBV15	TRBJ2-1	.	15	CATSREAKGSDEQFF	TGTGCCACCAGCAGAGAGGCCAAGGGAAGCGATGAGCAGTTCTTC
.	TRBV7-9	TRBJ1-2	.	14	CASSLDTPHRGYTF	TGTGCCAGCAGCTTAGATACCCCGCACAGAGGCTACACCTTC
.	TRBV27	TRBJ2-7	.	14	CASSLTAPSYEQYF	TGTGCCAGCAGTTTGACGGCACCCTCCTACGAGCAGTACTTC